This T cell receptor beta chain was recovered during a study of cytomegalovirus exposure and HLA in healthy donors. The primer mix had 60 Vbeta and 13 Jbeta primers. As processed by the authors: It was a later analysis that counted about 80 million unique TCR beta chains, of which approximately 11 million were shared. The protocol was immunoSEQ multiplex PCR, while the TCRdb copy is restricted to in-frame clones and leaves out a portion. V and J calls and clone size are as listed in that table; D and trimming were resolved from the DNA. The sample contains some 79,000 clones, 63% of which appear only once. Regarding donors, all were healthy bone marrow donors. Donors had nominal health at sampling but likely had unrecorded immune exposures. CDR1 and CDR2 from the germline V gene are GTSNPN and SVGIG (reference sequence). V lost 7 bases, J lost 6 bases, and 9 bases lay in between. CDR3 length: 11 amino acids.

The TCR originated in a woman in her 40s in good health and CMV-seropositive. The V gene is TRBV30, the J gene TRBJ1-4; no definite D call. Material for sequencing was PBMCs. The CDR3 loop is CASPSYEKLFF. CDR3 bases: TGTGCCTCACCTAGTTATGAAAAACTGTTTTTT.